The present T cell receptor (beta chain) was sequenced within a study of blood T cell repertoires in COVID-19. Study-wide background: The study drew acute and convalescent COVID-19 samples from the United States, Italy and Spain. The cDNA or gDNA used as material had been derived from T cells, B-cell-depleted T cells, or PBMCs.

In the original processing: The assay estimated nucleated cells by amplifying reference gene primers. Clones were sequenced by immunoSEQ multiplex PCR, and TCRdb holds only the in-frame ones, with some missing. The DNA was the basis for D and trimming; V, J and clone size are from that table. The sample holds under 150,000 clones; over 85% are singletons and the top ten take less than 5%. The CDR3 is 14 amino acids. V dropped 2 bases and J dropped 8 bases, with 10 bases sitting between them. Per germline, CDR1 SGHVS and CDR2 FQNEAQ. Seattle patients were enrolled while actively infected and followed longitudinally.

The rearrangement uses TRBV7-8 and TRBJ2-6; D is possibly TRBD2 (6 bases). The sequence was collected from a man aged 55 to 69 with COVID-19, enrolled during active disease. The sample taken for sequencing was peripheral blood. CDR3 in amino acids: CASSLLRGTNVLTF. The CDR3, as DNA: TGTGCCAGCAGCTTATTGCGGGGAACCAACGTCCTGACTTTC.